This T cell receptor beta chain was profiled in a study of blood T cell repertoires in COVID-19. Study context: The United States, Italy and Spain were the sources of the acute and convalescent COVID-19 samples.

The CDR3 is made up of 11 amino acids. The germline CDR1 and CDR2 sequences are SQVTM and ANQGSEA. Trimming took off 6 bases at V and 7 bases at J, with 11 bases between the two ends. Per the authors' pipeline: Nucleated cell number was recorded as an estimate derived from reference gene primer amplification. Profiled with immunoSEQ multiplex PCR; TCRdb holds only in-frame clones, not every one. Clone size and the V and J calls come from that table; the DNA yielded D and trimming. Of 85,000 to 100,000 clones in the sample, 70% to 90% were seen once. The sample consisted of peripheral blood. The receptor comes from an older woman in a cohort sampled during active or convalescent COVID-19. The chain recombines TRBV29-1 with TRBJ2-3, with TRBD2 as a possible D gene (5 bases). DNA for the CDR3: TGCAGCGTATCGGACTCCTATACGCAGTATTTT. Translating it yields CSVSDSYTQYF.